This entry features one T cell receptor beta chain sequence. As yet, its antigen is unknown. Unique molecular identifiers were present in the TCR beta cDNA libraries. The yield from approximately 1 to 10 million T cells was around 500,000 cDNA molecules in total. TCRdb re-called the PCR reads with MiXCR, one entry per CDR3 protein. The repertoire holds hundreds of thousands of distinct CDR3 sequences, with about 27% as singletons. This sample was taken from a study of post-analysis software for immune sequencing data. Study information: Clinical courses comprised relapsing-remitting, secondary progressive and progressive-relapsing multiple sclerosis. General study findings and limits: For normalized Chao1 diversity, multiple sclerosis patients scored significantly lower than controls did. The five TRBV segments detected at higher frequency in patients than in controls included TRBV5-6, TRBV5-1 and TRBV20-1.

The CDR3 has 15 amino acids. Trimming pared 0 bases from V and 1 base from J, leaving 10 bases between. Germline V gives CDR1 SGHRS, CDR2 YFSETQ. The chain couples TRBV5-1 to TRBJ2-5; TRBD1 is a possible D gene (5 bases). The origin of this receptor is a girl aged 5-17 years with multiple sclerosis. Sequencing was carried out using blood. In DNA form, the CDR3 reads TGCGCCAGCAGCTTGGTCTCCAGGGTCCAAGAGACCCAGTACTTC. Its translation is CASSLVSRVQETQYF.